What follows describes a single TCR beta chain. This sample is part of a study of blood T cell repertoires in COVID-19. Study-wide background: Sources were T cells, B-cell-depleted T cells, or PBMCs; the material itself was cDNA or gDNA.

Participants were aged about 18 to 100 years from around 26 US areas. Study processing details: Amplified reference gene primers provided the basis for estimating nucleated cell counts. Here immunoSEQ multiplex PCR was the method, and the copy in TCRdb shows in-frame clones only, minus some. That table furnishes V, J and clone size, whereas the DNA furnished D and trimming. The sample lists about 220,000 clones, roughly four fifths seen once, with roughly 3.5% in the top ten. Germline values: CDR1 SGHTA, CDR2 FQGNSA. With V trimmed by 5 bases and J by 6 bases, 9 bases remained unmatched. The CDR3 has 15 residues.

The V call is TRBV7-2, the J call TRBJ1-4; 7 nucleotides agree with TRBD1. This clonotype was sampled from a woman in her sixties who had recovered from COVID-19. Sequenced material: PBMCs or T cells enriched from blood (not recorded which). The CDR3 spells CASSRSGDSYEKLFF. Written as DNA, the CDR3 is TGTGCCAGCAGCCGGAGTGGGGACAGCTATGAAAAACTGTTTTTT.